Following are 14 T cell receptor beta chains from one sample sequenced in a study of technical replicates of blood from four donors. Sequencing used immunoSEQ multiplex PCR; TCRdb keeps in-frame clones, though not all of them. This sample has almost 90,000 clones; 85% to 95% occur once, and the top ten carry roughly 0.35%. Sequencing was done on a sample of T cells isolated from PBMCs. These receptors were taken from a human donor in good health.

The rearrangement links TRBV11-2 to TRBJ2-1; 11 nucleotides line up with TRBD2. The J segment lost 7 bases and the V segment lost 1 base, leaving 6 bases of the junction unmatched. Germline V gene sequence: CDR1 SGHAT, CDR2 FQNNGV. This CDR3 is 16 amino acids long. CDR3 loop: CASSLGLASGRNEQFF. CDR3 sequence (DNA): TGTGCCAGCAGCTTAGGTTTGGCTAGCGGGAGGAATGAGCAGTTCTTC.

The rearrangement joins TRBV25-1 to TRBJ2-2, with 8 positions matching TRBD1. CDR1 MGHDK and CDR2 SYGVNS come from the germline V gene. The CDR3 runs 14 residues. Trimming at V came to 6 bases and at J to 7 bases, leaving 7 bases not matched to a gene. The CDR3 loop reads CASSGQGFSGELFF. In nucleotides, the CDR3 is TGTGCCAGCAGCGGACAGGGTTTCAGCGGGGAGCTGTTTTTT.

The V call is TRBV6-1, the J call TRBJ1-3; D may be TRBD1 (6 bases). Trimming shortened V by 6 bases and J by 1 base, and 10 bases separated the two germline ends. In germline, CDR1 is MNHNS, CDR2 SASEGT. This CDR3 spans 14 amino acids. The CDR3 DNA reads TGTGCCAGCAGAGAGACAGGTTCTGGAAACACCATATATTTT. This codes for CASRETGSGNTIYF.

This rearrangement joins TRBV29-1 to TRBJ2-3, with D possibly matching TRBD2 (6 bases). The CDR3 sequence is 15 residues long. Trimming cost V 7 bases and J 2 bases, with 19 bases left between them. Germline CDR1 reads SQVTM; CDR2 reads ANQGSEA. The CDR3 protein is CSAGRSGEYTDTQYF. As DNA, the CDR3 is TGCAGCGCCGGCCGATCGGGAGAGTACACAGATACGCAGTATTTT.

The chain has TRBV6-5 and TRBJ1-4; D ambiguous. V was pared by 6 bases and J by 3 bases, with 11 bases between. The CDR3 extends over 14 amino acids. Germline V CDR1 and CDR2: MNHEY, SVGAGI. In DNA form, the CDR3 reads TGTGCCAGCAGGGGAGGTTCGTCTAATGAAAAACTGTTTTTT. Its protein product is CASRGGSSNEKLFF.

This chain connects TRBV10-2 to TRBJ2-6, with D perhaps TRBD2 (6 bases). Germline lookup yields CDR1 WSHSY and CDR2 SAAADI. This CDR3 contains 15 residues. The V gene lost 4 bases and the J gene lost 2 bases, with 9 bases spanning the gap. The CDR3 DNA follows: TGCGCCAGCAGTGCGGGGGTCCCTGGGGCCAACGTCCTGACTTTC. This translates into CASSAGVPGANVLTF.

The chain is built from TRBV7-8 and TRBJ1-5; no reliable D call. V was pared by 2 bases and J by 3 bases, with 8 bases between. CDR3 length: 14 residues. The germline CDR1 and CDR2 sequences are SGHVS and FQNEAQ. In nucleotides, the CDR3 is TGTGCCAGCAGCTTACTACCGATCAATCAGCCCCAGCATTTT. Its protein product is CASSLLPINQPQHF.

The chain is built from TRBV30 and TRBJ1-1, with D uncertain. Germline assignment: CDR1 GTSNPN and CDR2 SVGIG (reference sequence). The V and J ends lost 4 bases and 3 bases respectively, with 9 bases between them. The CDR3 extends over 12 amino acids. The CDR3 protein is CAWNGVDTEAFF. As DNA, the CDR3 is TGTGCCTGGAACGGGGTCGACACTGAAGCTTTCTTT.

This rearrangement joins TRBV5-1 to TRBJ2-7; D gene unclear. The CDR3 runs to 13 residues. Germline-derived CDR1 and CDR2 are SGHRS and YFSETQ. V was pared by 3 bases and J by 2 bases, with 9 bases between. CDR3 nucleotides: TGCGCCAGCAGCTCCAGCGCGGCCTACGAGCAGTACTTC. Its translation is CASSSSAAYEQYF.

The rearrangement uses TRBV30 and TRBJ2-7; weak D call: TRBD2 (6 bases). Per the germline V gene, CDR1 is GTSNPN and CDR2 is SVGIG (reference sequence). Trimming removed 4 bases from V and 9 bases from J, with 22 bases in between. The CDR3 is made up of 14 amino acids. CDR3 protein: CAWNTGGSEGVQYF. In DNA form, the CDR3 reads TGTGCCTGGAATACCGGGGGATCGGAGGGAGTGCAGTACTTC.

The rearrangement links TRBV4-2 to TRBJ2-1, with D tentatively TRBD1 (5 bases). V lost 1 base to trimming and J lost 7 bases, with 5 bases between them. The germline V gene has CDR1 LGHNA and CDR2 YNFKEQ. The CDR3 extends over 12 amino acids. CDR3 residues: CASSQAGNEQFF. For the CDR3, the DNA is TGTGCCAGCAGCCAAGCAGGGAATGAGCAGTTCTTC.

The chain uses TRBV2 and TRBJ2-1, with 14 positions matching TRBD2. The ends lost 6 bases at V and 6 bases at J; junction bases unmatched: 7. Germline assignment: CDR1 SNHLY and CDR2 FYNNEI. The CDR3 is 16 amino acids. CDR3 nucleotide sequence: TGTGCCAGCAGGAGACTAGCGGGAGGGGAGGGCAATGAGCAGTTCTTC. This gives the protein CASRRLAGGEGNEQFF.

The chain has TRBV19 and TRBJ1-4, with TRBD1 matching over 9 bases. The length of the CDR3 is 16 residues. Germline CDR1 reads LNHDA; CDR2 reads SQIVND (reference sequence). Losses at the gene ends were 5 bases for V and 6 bases for J; bases not matched to a gene: 10. CDR3 nucleotide sequence: TGTGCCAGTAGTGACCCTTGGACAGGGGAGGATGAAAAACTGTTTTTT. This sequence encodes CASSDPWTGEDEKLFF.

In its sample, this clone was seen once. V usage is TRBV28 and J usage is TRBJ2-1; possible D gene TRBD2, 5 bases. Trimming removed 6 bases from V and 8 bases from J, with 11 bases in between. The CDR3 covers 12 residues. Germline values: CDR1 MDHEN, CDR2 SYDVKM. For the CDR3, the DNA is TGTGCCAGCAGGGACTTATGGGATGAGCAGTTCTTC. It translates to CASRDLWDEQFF.